The clone carrying this TCR beta chain qualifies as medium-sized. The CDR3 extends over 13 amino acids. V lost 3 bases and J lost 2, with 7 bases in between. Germline V gene data show CDR1 as SGDLS and CDR2 as YYNGEE. The data are from a study of spatial heterogeneity in lung cancer. Study-level information: Alpha-chain detections were consistently fewer than beta-chain detections among the sequences.

Every TCR cDNA molecule carried a tag that served as a unique molecular identifier. TCRdb fed the 5' RACE reads into MiXCR, producing one record per CDR3 protein. Of several thousand distinct CDR3 sequences listed, about 5% were seen once; the top ten hold about 8.3%. Regarding time point: sample taken at primary tumor resection. Without sorting, whole RNA was sequenced from tumor, nontumor lung or frozen PBMC. The 70 or so donors had untreated early-stage non-small cell lung cancer. The sequenced sample was normal lung tissue next to the tumor, obtained at surgery. This clonotype originated in a female donor with early-stage non-small cell lung cancer. V gene TRBV9 combines with J gene TRBJ2-3; D call uncertain. CDR3 DNA: TGTGCCAGCAGCGGATTCTCCACAGATACGCAGTATTTT. Translating it yields CASSGFSTDTQYF.